Following are 26 T cell receptor beta chains from one sample sequenced in a study of PD-1 blockade in classical Hodgkin lymphoma. The protocol was immunoSEQ multiplex PCR, while the TCRdb copy is restricted to in-frame clones and leaves out a portion. The sample holds fewer than 20,000 clones, about 80% seen once. Time point in this sample: newly diagnosed, previously untreated cHL patient sample. Thawed PBMCs underwent magnetic negative selection to yield purified CD4+ T cells. Specimen: CD4+ T cells from blood. These receptors came from a human donor with classical Hodgkin lymphoma.

This clone appeared a single time. This chain connects TRBV18 to TRBJ1-5, with a weak D call TRBD1 (6 bases). The germline V and J ends were trimmed by 3 bases and 6 bases, with 9 bases remaining between them. The CDR3 runs to 13 residues. Germline assignment: CDR1 KGHSH and CDR2 LQKENI. CDR3 DNA: TGTGCCAGCTCACCGGGGGCAGGTCAGCCCCAGCATTTT. Translation gives CASSPGAGQPQHF.

This clone has only a few counts. V and J are TRBV25-1 and TRBJ2-4; unclear D gene. The germline V gene has CDR1 MGHDK and CDR2 SYGVNS. The CDR3 is made up of 13 amino acids. V dropped 3 bases and J dropped 6 bases, with 9 bases sitting between them. The CDR3 loop is CASSESGGNIQYF. CDR3 in DNA: TGTGCCAGCAGTGAGTCTGGTGGAAACATTCAGTACTTC.

This chain joins TRBV6-5 and TRBJ1-1, with D tentatively TRBD1 (5 bases). This CDR3 has 13 amino acids. Trimming took off 6 bases at V and 3 bases at J, with 11 bases between the two ends. The V gene's germline CDR1 is MNHEY and CDR2 SVGAGI. The CDR3 is CASRPGMYTEAFF. The CDR3 bases are TGTGCCAGCAGGCCAGGGATGTACACTGAAGCTTTCTTT.

This chain uses TRBV29-1 with TRBJ1-2, with D unresolved. There are 13 residues in the CDR3. Germline V gives CDR1 SQVTM, CDR2 ANQGSEA. Trimming took 4 bases from V and 2 from J, leaving 11 bases between them. The CDR3 reads CSVVRAANYGYTF. CDR3 coding DNA: TGCAGCGTTGTCCGGGCGGCCAACTATGGCTACACCTTC.

The V gene is TRBV5-5, the J gene TRBJ2-7; possible D gene TRBD1, 6 bases. CDR1 is SGHKS, CDR2 YYEKEE, per germline (reference sequence). The V end was cut by 1 base, the J end by 1 base, with 12 bases between. This CDR3 comprises 15 residues. The CDR3 loop is CASSLRTAISYEQYF. As DNA, the CDR3 is TGTGCCAGCAGCTTGAGGACAGCCATTTCCTACGAGCAGTACTTC.

This rearrangement joins TRBV5-1 to TRBJ2-3, with unresolved D. V was cut by 6 bases and J by 5 bases, with 7 bases left in between. The CDR3 contains 11 residues. Germline loops: CDR1 SGHRS, CDR2 YFSETQ. The CDR3 sequence: CASNGKDTQYF. The CDR3 DNA follows: TGCGCCAGCAATGGGAAAGATACGCAGTATTTT.

The chain recombines TRBV2 with TRBJ2-3, with D perhaps TRBD2 (6 bases). Germline lookup yields CDR1 SNHLY and CDR2 FYNNEI. Trimming pared 4 bases from V and 2 bases from J, leaving 10 bases between. The CDR3 is 14 residues long. CDR3 loop: CASSGGGFTDTQYF. The CDR3, as DNA: TGTGCCAGCAGTGGGGGAGGATTCACAGATACGCAGTATTTT.

V usage is TRBV11-1 and J usage is TRBJ1-1, with D possibly matching TRBD1 (5 bases). Germline V gene lookup returns CDR1 SGHAT and CDR2 FQDESV (reference sequence). Between the trimmed V and J ends, which lost 4 bases and 7 bases, there was a span of 19 bases. The CDR3 runs to 15 residues. The CDR3 bases are TGTGCCAGCAGCTCGGTGCAGGGAGGATGGGGTGAAGCTTTCTTT. Protein sequence: CASSSVQGGWGEAFF.

J is TRBJ2-7 and V is TRBV6-1; D might be TRBD1 (5 bases). The CDR3 has 14 amino acids. V shed 6 bases and J shed 0 bases, with 12 bases lying between them. The germline CDR1 and CDR2 sequences are MNHNS and SASEGT. Written as DNA, the CDR3 is TGTGCCAGCAGGCTGACAGTGAGCTCCTACGAGCAGTACTTC. Amino acids: CASRLTVSSYEQYF.

This clone has just one count. The chain is built from TRBV12-5 and TRBJ2-5, with D perhaps TRBD2 (5 bases). Germline values: CDR1 LGHNT, CDR2 FRNRAP. CDR3 length equals 12 residues. V lost 7 bases, J lost 11 bases, and 17 bases lay in between. The CDR3 coding sequence is TGTGCTAGTGCTACGGGGATGGGAGAGCAGTACTTC. It translates to CASATGMGEQYF. The full variable domain, its missing parts supplied by reference TRBV12-5 and TRBJ2-5, is DARVTQTPRHKVTEMGQEVTMRCQPILGHNTVFWYRQTMMQGLELLAYFRNRAPLDDSGMPKDRFSAEMPDATLATLKIQPSEPRDSAVYFCASATGMGEQYFGPGTRLLVL.

V usage is TRBV5-5 and J usage is TRBJ2-5, with 10 bases that match TRBD1. The CDR3 extends over 16 amino acids. CDR1 is SGHKS and CDR2 is YYEKEE in the germline V gene (reference sequence). Germline trimming cut 3 bases from V and 4 bases from J; bases unmatched to any gene: 9. The CDR3 spells CASSSEDRTGGETQYF. The CDR3 DNA follows: TGTGCCAGCAGCTCAGAGGACAGGACAGGGGGAGAGACCCAGTACTTC.

The chain combines TRBV13 with TRBJ2-7; D gene unclear. V was clipped by 2 bases and J by 4 bases, with 18 bases between them. Germline-derived CDR1 and CDR2 are PRHDT and FYEKMQ (reference sequence). This CDR3 is 16 amino acids long. CDR3 sequence reads: CASSLLPPTQGYEQYF. The CDR3 nucleotides read TGTGCCAGCAGCTTATTACCCCCCACCCAAGGGTACGAGCAGTACTTC.

This clone was counted only a few times. The chain links TRBV7-2 to TRBJ1-5; D is undetermined. Trimming removed 5 bases from V and 4 bases from J, with 9 bases in between. CDR3 size: 13 residues. Germline V gene sequence: CDR1 SGHTA, CDR2 FQGNSA. CDR3: CASSQLSNQPQHF. CDR3 nucleotide sequence: TGTGCCAGCAGCCAACTATCAAATCAGCCCCAGCATTTT.

This chain connects TRBV5-1 to TRBJ1-1, with D possibly matching TRBD1 (5 bases). Trimming left V 1 base short and J 1 base short, with 8 bases between. CDR1 is SGHRS and CDR2 is YFSETQ in the germline V gene. This CDR3 comprises 14 residues. The CDR3 nucleotides are TGCGCCAGCAGCTTGCCCGGGACGAACACTGAAGCTTTCTTT. Translating gives CASSLPGTNTEAFF.

The rearrangement links TRBV5-6 to TRBJ2-2; perhaps TRBD1 as D (5 bases). From germline, CDR1 is SGHDT and CDR2 YYEEEE. This CDR3 has 15 residues. The V and J ends lost 4 bases and 0 bases respectively, with 10 bases between them. The CDR3 sequence: CASSPLGPNTGELFF. CDR3 in DNA: TGTGCCAGCAGCCCCCTGGGGCCGAACACCGGGGAGCTGTTTTTT.

The chain uses TRBV9 and TRBJ1-2; no firm D call. Germline V gene lookup returns CDR1 SGDLS and CDR2 YYNGEE. The CDR3 is 14 amino acids. The V end was cut by 0 bases, the J end by 7 bases, with 13 bases between. The CDR3 DNA sequence: TGTGCCAGCAGCGTAGTCGGCCCAAGGAGTGGCTACACCTTC. This translates into CASSVVGPRSGYTF. The complete variable domain, with remaining parts taken from reference TRBV9 and TRBJ1-2, reads DSGVTQTPKHLITATGQRVTLRCSPRSGDLSVYWYQQSLDQGLQFLIQYYNGEERAKGNILERFSAQQFPDLHSELNLSSLELGDSALYFCASSVVGPRSGYTFGSGTRLTVV.

The V and J genes are TRBV5-1 and TRBJ2-1, with D tentatively TRBD2 (6 bases). The germline gives CDR1 SGHRS, CDR2 YFSETQ. V lost 1 base and J 0 bases, leaving 14 bases between the germline ends. The CDR3 has 17 residues. The CDR3 nucleotides read TGCGCCAGCAGCTTGTTCTCTAGCGTTAGCTCCTACAATGAGCAGTTCTTC. Translated: CASSLFSSVSSYNEQFF. Combining the CDR3 with reference TRBV5-1 and TRBJ2-1 gives the whole variable domain KAGVTQTPRYLIKTRGQQVTLSCSPISGHRSVSWYQQTPGQGLQFLFEYFSETQRNKGNFPGRFSGRQFSNSRSEMNVSTLELGDSALYLCASSLFSSVSSYNEQFFGPGTRLTVL.

This chain joins TRBV21-1 and TRBJ2-5; the D call of TRBD2 is as the table states it, not checked on the DNA. TRBV21-1 is marked as a pseudogene. The CDR3 sequence is 20 residues long. In DNA, the CDR3 is TGTGCCAGCAGCAAAGTTCCAAATACTAGCGGGATGGCTCGGTTAGAGACCCAGTACTTC. Amino acid sequence: CASSKVPNTSGMARLETQYF.

The V gene is TRBV7-6, the J gene TRBJ2-1, with 8 bases that match TRBD2. The CDR3 totals 17 residues. Germline CDR1 and CDR2: SGHVS and FNYEAQ. V trimming: 5 bases; J trimming: 3 bases; junction bases outside the gene matches: 12. CDR3 DNA sequence: TGTGCCAGCAGCCCAGGGACTCTTAGCGGGATCTACAATGAGCAGTTCTTC. This gives the protein CASSPGTLSGIYNEQFF.

This rearrangement joins TRBV19 to TRBJ1-5, with D maybe TRBD1 (5 bases). V was trimmed by 5 bases and J by 2 bases, leaving 13 bases between them. The CDR3 runs 15 residues. CDR1 is LNHDA and CDR2 is SQIVND in the germline V gene (reference sequence). This CDR3 is CASSASDRGNQPQHF. The CDR3 coding sequence is TGTGCCAGTAGTGCCTCCGACAGAGGCAATCAGCCCCAGCATTTT.

V usage is TRBV13 and J usage is TRBJ1-1; TRBD1 is a possible D gene (5 bases). CDR3 length: 18 amino acids. The V and J ends lost 0 bases and 0 bases respectively, with 17 bases between them. CDR1 and CDR2 from the germline V gene are PRHDT and FYEKMQ (reference sequence). As DNA, the CDR3 is TGTGCCAGCAGCTTAGGCGGGCAACTCTGGGGCATGAACACTGAAGCTTTCTTT. This translates into CASSLGGQLWGMNTEAFF.

The chain combines TRBV25-1 with TRBJ1-1; the D is unclear. Trimming cost V 2 bases and J 4 bases, with 8 bases left between them. This CDR3 spans 13 amino acids. Germline V gives CDR1 MGHDK, CDR2 SYGVNS. CDR3 region: CASSEPGGTEAFF. The CDR3, as DNA: TGTGCCAGCAGTGAACCGGGAGGCACTGAAGCTTTCTTT.

The chain carries TRBV10-3 and TRBJ1-2; D may be TRBD1 (5 bases). The CDR3 has 16 residues. The germline V gene has CDR1 ENHRY and CDR2 SYGVKD. The ends were cut back, 2 bases at V and 0 bases at J, with 13 bases in the middle. The chain's CDR3 is CAISETSGSANYGYTF. CDR3 in DNA: TGTGCCATCAGTGAGACCTCAGGGTCAGCTAACTATGGCTACACCTTC.

The chain uses TRBV5-1 and TRBJ1-1; D might be TRBD1 (5 bases). Germline loops: CDR1 SGHRS, CDR2 YFSETQ. Trimming shortened V by 2 bases and J by 6 bases, and 11 bases separated the two germline ends. The CDR3 spans 13 residues. CDR3 DNA: TGCGCCAGCAGCTTCCCTCAGGGATCTGAAGCTTTCTTT. This gives the protein CASSFPQGSEAFF.

CDR3 protein: CASGGRLADTQYF. In nucleotides, the CDR3 is TGTGCCAGTGGGGGGAGACTAGCAGATACGCAGTATTTT. This chain uses TRBV19 with TRBJ2-3; D is possibly TRBD2 (6 bases). CDR1 LNHDA and CDR2 SQIVND come from the germline V gene (reference sequence). The CDR3 totals 13 residues. Deletions cut 8 bases from V and 4 bases from J, with 13 bases between.

This clone has only one observation. The V call is TRBV6-1, the J call TRBJ1-5; no clear D. There are 13 residues in the CDR3. CDR1 and CDR2 from the germline V gene are MNHNS and SASEGT. Trimming took 8 bases from V and 1 from J, leaving 9 bases between them. This chain's CDR3 is CASRGQSNQPQHF. CDR3 bases: TGTGCCAGCCGTGGGCAAAGCAATCAGCCCCAGCATTTT.